Shown below are 21 T cell receptor beta chains from a single sample sequenced in a study of cytomegalovirus exposure and HLA in healthy donors. This PCR relied on a set of 60 Vbeta primers and 13 Jbeta primers. The repertoire was sequenced with immunoSEQ multiplex PCR; TCRdb's copy has only in-frame clones and lacks some. The table lists about 200,000 clones. Sequencing used PBMCs. The receptors shown here come from a boy aged 10-17 years in good health and CMV-seronegative.

The chain couples TRBV7-6 to TRBJ2-5, with a tentative D call TRBD1 (6 bases). The CDR3 runs to 15 residues. The V and J ends lost 1 base and 4 bases respectively, with 13 bases between them. Germline CDR1 SGHVS, CDR2 FNYEAQ. CDR3: CASSLVGQGLETQYF. CDR3 DNA: TGTGCCAGCAGCTTAGTAGGCCAGGGGTTAGAGACCCAGTACTTC.

This rearrangement joins TRBV30 to TRBJ2-5; no definite D call. The DNA end favors TRBJ2-7, so the J call may be wrong. This CDR3 spans 11 amino acids. Germline lookup yields CDR1 GTSNPN and CDR2 SVGIG (reference sequence). The CDR3 nucleotides are TGTGCCTGGAGTGTATCCTACGAGCAGTACTTC. Its translation: CAWSVSYEQYF.

The DNA for the CDR3 is TGTGCCAGTCAGACTAGCGGGGGCACCTACGAGCAGTACTTC. It is translated as CASQTSGGTYEQYF. The rearrangement joins TRBV19 to TRBJ2-7; 12 nucleotides agree with TRBD2. Germline V CDR1 and CDR2: LNHDA, SQIVND (reference sequence). The CDR3 runs 14 residues. The trim removed 8 bases at V and 2 bases at J, leaving 4 bases unmatched.

J is TRBJ1-4 and V is TRBV11-2, with 7 nucleotides matching TRBD1. The CDR3 extends over 14 amino acids. CDR1 SGHAT and CDR2 FQNNGV come from the germline V gene. The J segment lost 6 bases and the V segment lost 5 bases, leaving 6 bases of the junction unmatched. The CDR3: CASSARDSYEKLFF. In nucleotides, the CDR3 is TGTGCCAGCAGCGCCCGGGACAGTTATGAAAAACTGTTTTTT. The full variable domain, in which reference TRBV11-2 and TRBJ1-4 provide the parts outside the CDR3, is EAGVAQSPRYKIIEKRQSVAFWCNPISGHATLYWYQQILGQGPKLLIQFQNNGVVDDSQLPKDRFSAERLKGVDSTLKIQPAKLEDSAVYLCASSARDSYEKLFFGSGTQLSVL.

The chain recombines TRBV5-1 with TRBJ2-3, with 15 bases that match TRBD2. Germline V gives CDR1 SGHRS, CDR2 YFSETQ. The CDR3 runs 16 residues. The trim removed 0 bases at V and 7 bases at J, leaving 3 bases unmatched. The CDR3 DNA reads TGCGCCAGCAGCTTGGGGACTAGCGGGGGGGGTAATACGCAGTATTTT. Translation: CASSLGTSGGGNTQYF.

The chain joins TRBV13 to TRBJ2-7; tentatively, D is TRBD1 (5 bases). Trimming removed 5 bases at V and 4 bases at J, with 9 bases between. The CDR3 has 12 amino acids. CDR1 and CDR2 from the germline V gene are PRHDT and FYEKMQ (reference sequence). The CDR3 sequence is CASSNGQYEQYF. The CDR3 nucleotides are TGTGCCAGCAGCAATGGACAATACGAGCAGTACTTC. The full variable domain, its missing parts supplied by reference TRBV13 and TRBJ2-7, is AAGVIQSPRHLIKEKRETATLKCYPIPRHDTVYWYQQGPGQDPQFLISFYEKMQSDKGSIPDRFSAQQFSDYHSELNMSSLELGDSALYFCASSNGQYEQYFGPGTRLTVT.

The V and J genes are TRBV7-6 and TRBJ2-1; the D gene is possibly TRBD2 (6 bases). This CDR3 has 16 amino acids. Germline V gene data show CDR1 as SGHVS and CDR2 as FNYEAQ. V lost 3 bases and J 4 bases, leaving 16 bases between the germline ends. CDR3 sequence: CASSFMSGERYNEQFF. CDR3 DNA: TGTGCCAGCAGCTTTATGTCGGGGGAGCGGTACAATGAGCAGTTCTTC.

Turning to this clone: Other DNA sequences from this sample encode an identical CDR3 as well. The chain uses TRBV7-2 and TRBJ2-5; 12 bases are a match to TRBD2. After removal of 3 bases from V and 2 bases from J, the junction contained 1 base not matched to a gene. CDR3 length equals 15 residues. Germline V gene data show CDR1 as SGHTA and CDR2 as FQGNSA. The DNA for the CDR3 is TGTGCCAGCAGCTTGGGACTAGCGGGTCAAGAGACCCAGTACTTC. Amino acid sequence: CASSLGLAGQETQYF.

This chain links TRBV4-3 with TRBJ1-2; 7 bases map to TRBD1. CDR1 is LGHNA, CDR2 YSLEER, per germline. J lost 0 bases, V lost 3 bases, and 7 bases had no gene match. The CDR3 runs to 16 residues. CDR3 bases: TGCGCCAGCAGCCACCTGACCGGGACAGCTAACTATGGCTACACCTTC. It specifies CASSHLTGTANYGYTF.

V and J are TRBV10-2 and TRBJ1-5; unclear D gene. With 3 bases removed from V and 2 bases from J, the gap between germline ends came to 5 bases. CDR1 is WSHSY and CDR2 is SAAADI in the germline V gene. This CDR3 is 13 amino acids long. CDR3 DNA: TGCGCCAGCAGTGACAATGGCAATCAGCCCCAGCATTTT. Its protein is CASSDNGNQPQHF.

The V call is TRBV6-1, the J call TRBJ2-4, with 10 bases that match TRBD2. Germline V gene data show CDR1 as MNHNS and CDR2 as SASEGT. V lost 0 bases and J lost 8; bases outside the gene matches: 10. The CDR3 loop spans 17 amino acids. The CDR3 region is CASSEAEVAGGGDIQYF. The DNA for the CDR3 is TGTGCCAGCAGTGAAGCAGAGGTAGCGGGGGGTGGAGACATTCAGTACTTC.

V usage is TRBV4-3 and J usage is TRBJ1-2; 8 nucleotides line up with TRBD1. J was trimmed by 8 bases and V by 3 bases; bases with no gene match: 14. Germline lookup yields CDR1 LGHNA and CDR2 YSLEER. There are 16 residues in the CDR3. CDR3 region: CASSQDGSRTGNGYTF. The DNA for the CDR3 is TGCGCCAGCAGCCAGGATGGGTCCCGGACAGGGAACGGCTACACCTTC.

The rearrangement uses TRBV2 and TRBJ2-2; 8 positions agree with TRBD1. Germline V gene lookup returns CDR1 SNHLY and CDR2 FYNNEI. CDR3 length: 15 amino acids. Losses at the gene ends were 6 bases for V and 6 bases for J; bases not matched to a gene: 9. The CDR3 loop is CASRYPTGDPGELFF. The DNA of the CDR3 is TGTGCCAGCAGGTATCCGACAGGGGACCCCGGGGAGCTGTTTTTT.

This chain links TRBV4-1 with TRBJ2-7, with D unresolved. The germline V and J ends were trimmed by 0 bases and 2 bases, with 11 bases remaining between them. The CDR3 length is 15 residues. The germline gives CDR1 MGHRA, CDR2 YSYEKL. In nucleotides, the CDR3 is TGCGCCAGCAGCCAAGATCTAGTGCAAACCTACGAGCAGTACTTC. This encodes CASSQDLVQTYEQYF.

This chain links TRBV28 with TRBJ2-7, with 9 bases lining up with TRBD2. There are 14 residues in the CDR3. The germline CDR1 and CDR2 sequences are MDHEN and SYDVKM. V lost 6 bases to trimming and J lost 3 bases; unmatched junction nucleotides: 6. Here the CDR3 reads CASRPLAGYYEQYF. The DNA for the CDR3 is TGTGCCAGCAGGCCTCTAGCGGGGTACTACGAGCAGTACTTC. The variable domain in full, with the rest retrieved from reference TRBV28 and TRBJ2-7, is DVKVTQSSRYLVKRTGEKVFLECVQDMDHENMFWYRQDPGLGLRLIYFSYDVKMKEKGDIPEGYSVSREKKERFSLILESASTNQTSMYLCASRPLAGYYEQYFGPGTRLTVT.

V gene TRBV5-4 combines with J gene TRBJ1-1; D is uncertain. The CDR3 has 14 residues. Germline lookup yields CDR1 SGHNT and CDR2 YYREEE (reference sequence). Trimming shortened V by 3 bases and J by 3 bases, and 12 bases separated the two germline ends. The CDR3 sequence: CASSYTRSDTEAFF. CDR3 bases: TGTGCCAGCAGCTATACCCGCAGCGACACTGAAGCTTTCTTT.

V usage is TRBV11-2 and J usage is TRBJ1-2, with TRBD1 as a possible D gene (5 bases). In germline, CDR1 is SGHAT, CDR2 FQNNGV. Trimming took off 1 base at V and 1 base at J, with 10 bases between the two ends. The CDR3 spans 15 residues. CDR3 coding DNA: TGTGCCAGCAGCTTAGCGGGGGGAGATAACTATGGCTACACCTTC. This gives the protein CASSLAGGDNYGYTF.

The V gene is TRBV18, the J gene TRBJ2-3; 8 bases are shared with TRBD1. The germline gives CDR1 KGHSH, CDR2 LQKENI. With V trimmed by 3 bases and J by 2 bases, 13 bases remained unmatched. CDR3 length: 18 amino acids. The CDR3 sequence: CASSPPIRQGAYTDTQYF. As DNA, the CDR3 is TGTGCCAGCTCACCGCCCATCCGGCAGGGGGCCTACACAGATACGCAGTATTTT.

V gene TRBV7-2 combines with J gene TRBJ1-2; no definite D call. V gave up 2 bases and J gave up 5 bases, with 9 bases separating them. The CDR3 length is 13 residues. The germline gives CDR1 SGHTA, CDR2 FQGNSA. The CDR3 sequence: CASSLPGKYGYTF. DNA for the CDR3: TGTGCCAGCAGCTTACCGGGGAAATATGGCTACACCTTC.

V is TRBV7-3 and J is TRBJ2-1; 12 bases match TRBD2. Germline-derived CDR1 and CDR2 are SGHTA and FQGTGA. The CDR3 is made up of 18 amino acids. V lost 2 bases to trimming and J lost 3 bases; unmatched junction nucleotides: 8. CDR3 in DNA: TGTGCCAGCAGCTTACAGGCTAGCGGGGGGGCCATCTACAATGAGCAGTTCTTC. It encodes CASSLQASGGAIYNEQFF.

The chain uses TRBV28 and TRBJ2-6, with D unresolved. This CDR3 contains 15 residues. The germline V gene has CDR1 MDHEN and CDR2 SYDVKM. V was trimmed by 3 bases and J by 0 bases, leaving 6 bases between them. CDR3 coding DNA: TGTGCCAGCAGTTTGAGAATCTCTGGGGCCAACGTCCTGACTTTC. Translated: CASSLRISGANVLTF. The full variable domain, in which reference TRBV28 and TRBJ2-6 provide the parts outside the CDR3, is DVKVTQSSRYLVKRTGEKVFLECVQDMDHENMFWYRQDPGLGLRLIYFSYDVKMKEKGDIPEGYSVSREKKERFSLILESASTNQTSMYLCASSLRISGANVLTFGAGSRLTVL.